Included here is one T cell receptor (beta chain) sequence, with context. This sample is drawn from a study of cytomegalovirus exposure and HLA in healthy donors. V lost 2 bases to trimming and J lost 6 bases; unmatched junction nucleotides: 12. CDR1 SGHRS and CDR2 YFSETQ come from the germline V gene. The CDR3 runs to 17 residues. Repertoires were generated with immunoSEQ multiplex PCR, while TCRdb's copy carries only in-frame clones and drops some. The sample carries some 200,000 clones, around nine tenths recorded once. Sequenced material: PBMCs. The TCR comes from a man aged 25-40 years in good health and CMV-seropositive. The chain has TRBV5-1 and TRBJ2-5, with 11 bases that match TRBD2. This CDR3 reads CASSFGWGTSGDQTQYF. CDR3 in DNA: TGCGCCAGCAGCTTTGGCTGGGGGACTAGCGGTGATCAGACCCAGTACTTC.